This T cell receptor beta chain is drawn from a study of blood T cell repertoires in COVID-19. Study at large: Both acute and convalescent COVID-19 samples were obtained from the United States, Italy and Spain.

This clone was seen only a few times. Repertoires were generated with immunoSEQ multiplex PCR, while TCRdb's copy carries only in-frame clones and drops some. The sample has fewer than 150,000 clones, 88% seen once. CDR1 and CDR2 (germline): MGHRA, YSYEKL. This CDR3 is built from 15 residues. The V segment lost 4 bases and the J segment 6 bases; nucleotides outside the gene matches: 8. The gene calls are TRBV4-1 and TRBJ1-1, with 10 bases that match TRBD1. This receptor was identified in a woman aged 50 to 60 with active or convalescent COVID-19. What was sequenced was peripheral blood. CDR3 DNA: TGCGCCAGCAGCCCCCTCGGACAGGGGGGATCTGAAGCTTTCTTT. Protein: CASSPLGQGGSEAFF.